Listed below are T cell receptor beta chains from one sample, sequenced in a study of glioma-infiltrating T cells after dendritic cell vaccination. The method was immunoSEQ multiplex PCR; TCRdb's version includes in-frame clones alone and lacks a portion of them. The repertoire includes 71,000 or so clones, 81% of them detected once, and roughly 7.9% sits in the top ten. The material was blood, obtained before dendritic cell vaccination. All receptors derive from a human donor with glioblastoma. The CDR3 runs from the conserved cysteine through the conserved F or W. The order of the fields is D gene, V gene, J gene, clone size, CDR3 DNA, CDR3 protein. The D gene is left open where the match is weak. Clone size is stated in some rows and not others, as once, few, many or a class when expanded.

NA	TRBV28	TRBJ1-2	NA	TGTGCCAGCAGTGAGTACAGGGTAGGCTACACCTTC	CASSEYRVGYTF
TRBD2	TRBV6-6	TRBJ2-3	NA	TGTGCCAGCAGGGCGGGGGAAGGTACGCAGTATTTT	CASRAGEGTQYF
TRBD1	TRBV5-1	TRBJ2-5	NA	TGCGCCAGCAGCTTGGTGACAGGGGACGAGACCCAGTACTTC	CASSLVTGDETQYF
NA	TRBV6-6	TRBJ1-1	NA	TGTGCCAGCAAAGACATCACTGAAGCTTTCTTT	CASKDITEAFF
TRBD1	TRBV27	TRBJ1-5	NA	TGTGCCAGCAGTTTCGACAGGGAATCGCCCCAGCATTTT	CASSFDRESPQHF
NA	TRBV29-1	TRBJ2-7	NA	TGCAGCGTTGAGGGGGAGGAAAGTGGCTACGAGCAGTACTTC	CSVEGEESGYEQYF
NA	TRBV7-8	TRBJ2-1	NA	TGTGCCAGCAGCTCCGGACAAGGAAGAGCGCAGTTCTTC	CASSSGQGRAQFF
TRBD1	TRBV19	TRBJ2-1	NA	TGTGCCAGTAGTCGGACAGGAGCCAATGAGCAGTTCTTC	CASSRTGANEQFF
TRBD2	TRBV13	TRBJ2-7	NA	TGTGCCAGCAAAGGACTAGCGGGGGGTTTGTACGAGCAGTACTTC	CASKGLAGGLYEQYF
NA	TRBV5-6	TRBJ2-2	NA	TGTGCCAGCAGCTACAGGGTTAGCGACACCGGGGAGCTGTTTTTT	CASSYRVSDTGELFF
NA	TRBV5-6	TRBJ1-6	NA	TGTGCCAGCAGCTTGGGCGGGAATAGTCTGCGCTATAATTCACCCCTCCACTTT	CASSLGGNSLRYNSPLHF
TRBD1	TRBV4-1	TRBJ1-4	NA	TGCGCCAGCAGCCAGACAGGGCAAAATGAAAAACTGTTTTTT	CASSQTGQNEKLFF
TRBD2	TRBV11-2	TRBJ2-5	once	TGTGCCAGCAGCTCACGGACTAGCGGCCCCAGCAACCGCAAAGAGACCCAGTACTTC	CASSSRTSGPSNRKETQYF
TRBD2	TRBV27	TRBJ2-1	once	TGTGCCAGCAGTCCAAGCGGGGACAATGAGCAGTTCTTC	CASSPSGDNEQFF
NA	TRBV6-1	TRBJ1-4	NA	TGTGCCAGCAGTGAAAAGATAGGGACAAGACTGTTTTTT	CASSEKIGTRLFF
NA	TRBV4-1	TRBJ1-5	NA	TGCGCCAGCAGCCAGACAGAGTTTAGCAATCAGCCCCAGCATTTT	CASSQTEFSNQPQHF
TRBD2	TRBV9	TRBJ2-5	NA	TGTGCCAGCAGCGCCGGGACTAGCGCCACCCAAGAGACCCAGTACTTC	CASSAGTSATQETQYF
NA	TRBV4-3	TRBJ2-5	NA	TGCGCCAGCAGCCAAGATAAGGGGGGGGGAGAGACCCAGTACTTC	CASSQDKGGGETQYF
NA	TRBV5-1	TRBJ1-1	NA	TGCGCCAGCAGCTTCGGCACAGGGCCCAACACTGAAGCTTTCTTT	CASSFGTGPNTEAFF
TRBD1	TRBV5-1	TRBJ1-2	NA	TGCGCCAGCAGCTCGACAGGGGGTGTGAGCTACACCTTC	CASSSTGGVSYTF